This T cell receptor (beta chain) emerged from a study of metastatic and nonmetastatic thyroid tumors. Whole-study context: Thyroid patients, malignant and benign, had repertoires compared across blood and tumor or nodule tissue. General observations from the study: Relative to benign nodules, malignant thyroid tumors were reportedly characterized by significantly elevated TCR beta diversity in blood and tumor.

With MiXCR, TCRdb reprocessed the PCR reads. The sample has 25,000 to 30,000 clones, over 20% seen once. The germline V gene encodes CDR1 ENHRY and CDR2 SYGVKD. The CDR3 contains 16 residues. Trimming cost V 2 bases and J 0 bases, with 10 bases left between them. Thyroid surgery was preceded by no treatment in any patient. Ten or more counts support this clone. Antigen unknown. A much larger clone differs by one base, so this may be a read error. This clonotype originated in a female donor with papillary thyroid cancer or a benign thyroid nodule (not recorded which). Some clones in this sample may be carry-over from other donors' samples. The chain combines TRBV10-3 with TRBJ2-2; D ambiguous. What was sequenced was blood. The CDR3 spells CAISEPEATNTGELFF. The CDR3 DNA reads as TGTGCCATCAGTGAGCCGGAAGCGACGAACACCGGGGAGCTGTTTTTT.